One sample yielded the 9 T cell receptor beta chains listed below, sequenced in a study of cytomegalovirus exposure and HLA in healthy donors. A multiplex PCR was run with 60 Vbeta primers and 13 Jbeta primers. Generated by immunoSEQ multiplex PCR, the TCRdb table keeps only in-frame clones and is missing some. The sample has fewer than 250,000 clones; approximately 80% are singletons. The sample taken for sequencing was PBMCs. The receptors originated from a man aged 35-49 years in good health and CMV-seropositive.

The chain employs TRBV2 and TRBJ2-6, with TRBD1 as a possible D gene (5 bases). In germline, CDR1 is SNHLY, CDR2 FYNNEI. The CDR3 has 17 amino acids. Trimming cost V 7 bases and J 0 bases, with 16 bases left between them. The CDR3 bases are TGTGCCAGCACTCGCAGGGCCCAATCCTCTGGGGCCAACGTCCTGACTTTC. The encoded protein is CASTRRAQSSGANVLTF.

This chain uses TRBV5-1 with TRBJ2-2; 7 positions agree with TRBD1. The CDR3 length is 15 residues. V trimming: 4 bases; J trimming: 1 base; junction bases outside the gene matches: 4. Looked up from germline, CDR1 is SGHRS and CDR2 is YFSETQ. DNA of the CDR3: TGCGCCAGCAGCCCGGGACAGAAGAACACCGGGGAGCTGTTTTTT. This gives the protein CASSPGQKNTGELFF. Combining the CDR3 with reference TRBV5-1 and TRBJ2-2 gives the whole variable domain KAGVTQTPRYLIKTRGQQVTLSCSPISGHRSVSWYQQTPGQGLQFLFEYFSETQRNKGNFPGRFSGRQFSNSRSEMNVSTLELGDSALYLCASSPGQKNTGELFFGEGSRLTVL.

CDR3: CAISETGMKAEAFF. In DNA, the CDR3 is TGTGCCATCAGTGAGACGGGAATGAAGGCTGAAGCTTTCTTT. The J gene is TRBJ1-1, the V gene TRBV10-3; D unresolved. Trimming removed 2 bases from V and 6 bases from J, with 13 bases in between. Germline values: CDR1 ENHRY, CDR2 SYGVKD. The CDR3 length is 14 residues.

This clone was counted only a few times. The genes are TRBV15 and TRBJ2-7; TRBD1 might be the D (6 bases). This CDR3 has 16 amino acids. Deletions cut 1 base from V and 2 bases from J, with 15 bases between. Germline V gives CDR1 LNHNV, CDR2 YYDKDF (reference sequence). CDR3 residues: CATSRVTGSLTYEQYF. The CDR3 nucleotides read TGTGCCACCAGCAGAGTTACAGGGTCGTTAACCTACGAGCAGTACTTC.

The chain carries TRBV25-1 and TRBJ2-5; possibly TRBD2 for D (6 bases). The V and J ends lost 7 bases and 4 bases respectively, with 16 bases between them. This CDR3 spans 14 amino acids. Germline-derived CDR1 and CDR2 are MGHDK and SYGVNS. CDR3 loop: CASNEAGPTETQYF. The CDR3, as DNA: TGTGCCAGCAACGAGGCGGGGCCAACAGAGACCCAGTACTTC.

The V call is TRBV5-1, the J call TRBJ1-2; 9 bases map to TRBD1. Germline trimming cut 2 bases from V and 2 bases from J; bases unmatched to any gene: 4. The CDR3 length is 15 residues. CDR1 is SGHRS, CDR2 YFSETQ, per germline. CDR3 region: CASSLQTGGNYGYTF. The CDR3 DNA reads as TGCGCCAGCAGCTTACAGACAGGGGGGAACTATGGCTACACCTTC.

The CDR3 region is CASSFGRGAGANVLTF. The CDR3 DNA reads as TGTGCCAGCAGCTTCGGGAGGGGGGCTGGGGCCAACGTCCTGACTTTC. J is TRBJ2-6 and V is TRBV7-2; 8 nucleotides match TRBD2. Per the germline V gene, CDR1 is SGHTA and CDR2 is FQGNSA. This CDR3 comprises 16 residues. The trim removed 3 bases at V and 2 bases at J, leaving 3 bases unmatched.

The chain is built from TRBV6-1 and TRBJ1-5, with D perhaps TRBD1 (6 bases). The CDR3 spans 15 residues. The V end was cut by 6 bases, the J end by 5 bases, with 17 bases between. Germline CDR1 and CDR2: MNHNS and SASEGT. CDR3: CASRETGSEHQPQHF. The CDR3 DNA follows: TGTGCCAGCAGAGAGACAGGAAGCGAGCATCAGCCCCAGCATTTT.

The V call is TRBV27, the J call TRBJ1-4, with D perhaps matching TRBD1 (6 bases). The CDR3 is made up of 15 amino acids. Germline lookup yields CDR1 MNHEY and CDR2 SMNVEV (reference sequence). V was clipped by 2 bases and J by 7 bases, with 14 bases between them. For the CDR3, the DNA is TGTGCCAGCAGTTTAGGGGGCAGGGTGGGTGAAAAACTGTTTTTT. Translating gives CASSLGGRVGEKLFF.